The entry below gives a single T cell receptor beta chain sequence along with its context. Its antigen is undetermined. Treatment defined: oral pan-JAK inhibitor, 5-10 mg twice daily. Germline-derived CDR1 and CDR2 are SNHLY and FYNNEI. This CDR3 comprises 13 residues. J gave up 11 bases and V 2 bases, and 6 bases lay outside the gene matches. cDNA reverse transcribed from extracted RNA served as the sequencing template. The assay was immunoSEQ multiplex PCR, and TCRdb's table has in-frame clones only and misses some. This table holds 110,000 or so clones, 55% to 60% found once. The sample comes from a study of CD8+ T cells in alopecia areata. In the study overall: Treatment with tofacitinib (6 to 18 months) was followed by 6 months off drug. Whole-study results and caveats: Across lesional scalp, and particularly alopecia totalis/universalis, clonality surpassed that of normal scalp.

Sequencing used CD4+ T cells sorted from blood, obtained at week 24, from a patient treated with tofacitinib. This receptor was identified in a human donor with alopecia areata. J is TRBJ1-5 and V is TRBV2; 7 bases agree with TRBD1. Here the CDR3 DNA reads TGTGCCAGCAGTGAAAGGGGGCAGGGGGCCCAGCATTTT. Translated: CASSERGQGAQHF.